The 9 T cell receptor beta chains reported below all come from one sample, sequenced in a study of T cell responses to AZD1222 COVID-19 vaccine. This table comes from immunoSEQ multiplex PCR, and its TCRdb copy is limited to in-frame clones, with some not included. This sample carries about 180,000 clones, just over 90% of them seen once, and the ten largest clones take 2.5% to 3%. The material was peripheral blood, obtained on day 0 of AZD1222 vaccination. The receptors shown here come from an adult in good health.

CDR3 nucleotides: TGTGCTAGTGCCGTGGGAGGGAACTATGGCTACACCTTC. Translation gives CASAVGGNYGYTF. This chain connects TRBV12-5 to TRBJ1-2; D is unresolved. Germline V CDR1 and CDR2: LGHNT, FRNRAP. This CDR3 region has 13 residues. Trimming cost V 7 bases and J 2 bases, with 11 bases left between them.

CDR3 coding DNA: TGTGCCAGCAGCGAACCCGGGGGGGAAGCTTTCTTT. It yields the protein CASSEPGGEAFF. The gene calls are TRBV7-9 and TRBJ1-1, with D perhaps TRBD1 (5 bases). CDR1 SEHNR and CDR2 FQNEAQ come from the germline V gene (reference sequence). CDR3 length: 12 amino acids. Trimming pared 5 bases from V and 8 bases from J, leaving 12 bases between.

The rearrangement joins TRBV19 to TRBJ1-1; D gene unclear. Germline V CDR1 and CDR2: LNHDA, SQIVND (reference sequence). The CDR3 contains 14 residues. Trimming cost V 7 bases and J 4 bases, with 16 bases left between them. The CDR3 DNA follows: TGTGCCAGTACCCAATCGCGGACGGGCACTGAAGCTTTCTTT. Amino acids: CASTQSRTGTEAFF. The full variable domain, rest sourced from reference TRBV19 and TRBJ1-1, is DGGITQSPKYLFRKEGQNVTLSCEQNLNHDAMYWYRQDPGQGLRLIYYSQIVNDFQKGDIAEGYSVSREKKESFPLTVTSAQKNPTAFYLCASTQSRTGTEAFFGQGTRLTVV.

The V gene is TRBV5-1, the J gene TRBJ1-1; the match to TRBD1 covers 12 bases. The CDR3 consists of 16 residues. The germline V gene encodes CDR1 SGHRS and CDR2 YFSETQ. V shed 2 bases and J 1 base; nucleotides not matched to a gene: 3. The CDR3 nucleotides read TGCGCCAGCAGCTTTACGGGACAGGGGGCGAACACTGAAGCTTTCTTT. Its translation is CASSFTGQGANTEAFF.

This sequence joins TRBV19 and TRBJ1-5; the D is unclear. V lost 3 bases and J 3 bases, leaving 9 bases between the germline ends. In germline, CDR1 is LNHDA, CDR2 SQIVND (reference sequence). CDR3 length: 14 amino acids. This CDR3 is CASSMGGFNQPQHF. The CDR3 DNA reads TGTGCCAGTAGTATGGGAGGGTTCAATCAGCCCCAGCATTTT. Variable domain in full (rest from reference TRBV19 and TRBJ1-5): DGGITQSPKYLFRKEGQNVTLSCEQNLNHDAMYWYRQDPGQGLRLIYYSQIVNDFQKGDIAEGYSVSREKKESFPLTVTSAQKNPTAFYLCASSMGGFNQPQHFGDGTRLSIL.

The gene calls are TRBV11-2 and TRBJ2-1; 9 bases line up with TRBD2. The V gene end was trimmed by 0 bases and the J gene end by 10 bases; junction bases not matched to a gene: 1. This CDR3 is built from 13 residues. Germline V gene sequence: CDR1 SGHAT, CDR2 FQNNGV. This CDR3 is CASSLEGTSEQFF. As DNA, the CDR3 is TGTGCCAGCAGCTTAGAGGGGACTAGCGAGCAGTTCTTC.

The chain links TRBV4-1 to TRBJ1-4, with TRBD1 matching over 11 bases. CDR3 length equals 14 residues. V trimming: 4 bases; J trimming: 8 bases; junction bases outside the gene matches: 3. The germline CDR1 and CDR2 sequences are MGHRA and YSYEKL. CDR3 sequence: CASSPGQGAEKLFF. The CDR3 DNA is TGCGCCAGCAGCCCCGGACAGGGGGCGGAAAAACTGTTTTTT.

The chain employs TRBV29-1 and TRBJ1-6; no definite D call. Trimming stripped 6 bases from V and 7 bases from J, with 10 bases between. The CDR3 runs 12 residues. Germline V gene sequence: CDR1 SQVTM, CDR2 ANQGSEA. The CDR3 reads CSVLGGNSPLHF. DNA of the CDR3: TGCAGCGTCCTGGGAGGGAATTCACCCCTCCACTTT. Variable domain in full (rest from reference TRBV29-1 and TRBJ1-6): SAVISQKPSRDICQRGTSLTIQCQVDSQVTMMFWYRQQPGQSLTLIATANQGSEATYESGFVIDKFPISRPNLTFSTLTVSNMSPEDSSIYLCSVLGGNSPLHFGNGTRLTVT.

The chain has TRBV5-4 and TRBJ1-2; TRBD1 matches at 10 bases. The V gene's germline CDR1 is SGHNT and CDR2 YYREEE (reference sequence). The CDR3 length is 14 residues. V dropped 4 bases and J dropped 9; count of bases not matched to a gene: 9. CDR3 sequence: CASSNRQGAVSYTF. The CDR3 coding sequence is TGTGCCAGCAGCAACCGACAGGGGGCGGTTAGCTACACCTTC.